This section outlines one T cell receptor beta chain sequence together with its context. The data were obtained in a study of neurological immune-mediated disorders. This CDR3 is built from 16 residues. Germline loops: CDR1 SGHRS, CDR2 YFSETQ. This sample's time point: technical triplicate 2. Each CDR3 protein is one row after TCRdb ran MiXCR on the 5' RACE reads. Of about 55,000 distinct CDR3 sequences listed, about 25% are singletons. This TCR was sampled from a man aged 55 to 70 with HTLV-1-associated myelopathy (HAM/TSP). This chain connects TRBV5-1 to TRBJ2-5, with a possible D match to TRBD1 (6 bases). The material sequenced was PBMCs. The CDR3 is CATSRTAFISKETQYF. CDR3 DNA: TGCGCAACCAGCAGGACAGCTTTTATTTCGAAGGAGACCCAGTACTTC.